A single sample gave rise to the 12 T cell receptor beta chains below, sequenced in a study of CD8+CD57+ T cells in acquired aplastic anemia. TCR beta VDJ and CDR3 profiles were obtained from a genomic DNA template. TCRdb itself ran the reads through MiXCR, one entry per CDR3 protein. In the table there are roughly 200,000 distinct CDR3 sequences, about 60% of which are singletons. For sequencing, patients were chosen who had shown expansion of CD8+CD57+ cells by flow cytometry. Sequenced material: sorted CD4+, CD8+, or CD8+CD57+ T cells (not recorded which) from PBMCs. Receptors were obtained from a human donor with aplastic anemia.

The V call is TRBV7-6, the J call TRBJ2-5, with D possibly TRBD2 on 5 matching bases. The CDR3 contains 14 residues. V lost 5 bases and J lost 7, with 17 bases in between. The germline gives CDR1 SGHVS, CDR2 FNYEAQ. CDR3 in amino acids: CASSPSGSVGTQYF. The CDR3 bases are TGTGCCAGCAGCCCAAGCGGTTCGGTAGGGACCCAGTACTTC.

The V gene is TRBV7-8, the J gene TRBJ2-7, with TRBD1 identical over 10 bases. The V and J ends lost 5 bases and 2 bases, in that order; junction bases with no gene match: 6. Germline lookup yields CDR1 SGHVS and CDR2 FQNEAQ. This CDR3 spans 15 amino acids. For the CDR3, the DNA is TGTGCCAGCAGCCTCGGGACAGGGGTGGCCTACGAGCAGTACTTC. Its protein product is CASSLGTGVAYEQYF.

The chain links TRBV4-1 to TRBJ1-2; 7 positions agree with TRBD1. The V segment lost 0 bases and the J segment 4 bases; nucleotides outside the gene matches: 8. The length of the CDR3 is 16 residues. Germline V gene lookup returns CDR1 MGHRA and CDR2 YSYEKL. This CDR3 reads CASSQEAPGGIYGYTF. The CDR3 DNA reads as TGCGCCAGCAGCCAAGAAGCACCAGGGGGGATCTATGGCTACACCTTC.

The chain recombines TRBV7-6 with TRBJ1-1; a possible D gene is TRBD1 (5 bases). Trimming cost V 0 bases and J 4 bases, with 9 bases left between them. The CDR3 sequence is 14 residues long. Germline V gene data show CDR1 as SGHVS and CDR2 as FNYEAQ. CDR3 nucleotides: TGTGCCAGCAGCTTAGCGGGGGTACGCACTGAAGCTTTCTTT. It specifies CASSLAGVRTEAFF. The full variable domain, with the rest looked up from reference TRBV7-6 and TRBJ1-1, is GAGVSQSPRYKVTKRGQDVALRCDPISGHVSLYWYRQALGQGPEFLTYFNYEAQQDKSGLPNDRFSAERPEGSISTLTIQRTEQRDSAMYRCASSLAGVRTEAFFGQGTRLTVV.

In regard to this clonotype: Being one base from a much bigger clone, this may be a read error. The chain uses TRBV6-5 and TRBJ2-2; maybe TRBD1 (5 bases). With 0 bases removed from V and 5 bases from J, the gap between germline ends came to 10 bases. The CDR3 runs to 15 residues. The germline gives CDR1 MNHEY, CDR2 SVGAGI. CDR3 sequence (DNA): TGTGCCAGCAGTTACTCGCCAGGGCTTACCGGGGAGCTGTTTTTT. It is translated as CASSYSPGLTGELFF.

CDR3 residues: CASSYRQGLYQETQYF. In DNA form, the CDR3 reads TGTGCCAGCAGTTACCGACAGGGCCTGTACCAAGAGACCCAGTACTTC. The gene calls are TRBV6-7 and TRBJ2-5; 7 bases agree with TRBD1. TRBV6-7 is annotated as an ORF whose role is uncertain. The CDR3 covers 16 residues. The junction had 6 bases not matched to a gene; V was cut back by 2 bases and J by 0 bases.

As for this clonotype: One base away lies a much larger clone, so this may be a sequencing read error. Because it lacks the conserved phenylalanine or tryptophan at the end, this CDR3 is likely a read error. The rearrangement links TRBV4-1 to TRBJ2-1, with 8 bases identical to TRBD1. The CDR3 is 14 residues long. Germline trimming cut 4 bases from V and 8 bases from J; bases unmatched to any gene: 7. Germline assignment: CDR1 MGHRA and CDR2 YSYEKL. The CDR3 loop is CASSLQGAADEQFS. DNA of the CDR3: TGCGCCAGCAGCCTCCAGGGGGCTGCTGATGAGCAGTTCTCC.

The CDR3 coding sequence is TGTGCCAGCAGTTCTCAATACCCCACAGATACGCAGTATTTT. Translated: CASSSQYPTDTQYF. The chain has TRBV7-8 and TRBJ2-3; D is unclear. Trimming left V 6 bases short and J 2 bases short, with 12 bases between. CDR1 is SGHVS, CDR2 FQNEAQ, per germline. This CDR3 region has 14 residues.

The J gene is TRBJ1-2, the V gene TRBV5-6; D not resolved. V dropped 4 bases and J dropped 7 bases, with 8 bases sitting between them. The CDR3 is 11 residues long. Looked up from germline, CDR1 is SGHDT and CDR2 is YYEEEE. CDR3 DNA sequence: TGTGCCAGCAGCGAGAGTTCTGGCTACACCTTC. Protein product: CASSESSGYTF.

V and J are TRBV24-1 and TRBJ2-1; 8 bases are a match to TRBD1. Germline-derived CDR1 and CDR2 are KGHDR and SFDVKD. The CDR3 runs to 15 residues. V lost 4 bases to trimming and J lost 8 bases; unmatched junction nucleotides: 9. CDR3 protein: CATSDSGTGAHEQFF. The CDR3 DNA is TGTGCCACCAGTGACTCCGGGACAGGAGCCCATGAGCAGTTCTTC.

The genes are TRBV29-1 and TRBJ1-2; TRBD1 aligns across 9 bases. CDR3 length: 13 residues. The V segment lost 7 bases and the J segment 4 bases; nucleotides outside the gene matches: 7. The germline CDR1 and CDR2 sequences are SQVTM and ANQGSEA. The CDR3 DNA sequence: TGCAGCGCAGTACAGGGGGCGGGCTATGGCTACACCTTC. This translates into CSAVQGAGYGYTF.

The V call is TRBV7-9, the J call TRBJ1-1; the D is unclear. Looked up from germline, CDR1 is SEHNR and CDR2 is FQNEAQ (reference sequence). Trimming cost V 5 bases and J 4 bases, with 14 bases left between them. The CDR3 consists of 14 residues. The CDR3 protein is CASSPQLGSTEAFF. The CDR3 DNA sequence: TGTGCCAGCAGCCCTCAACTCGGGAGCACTGAAGCTTTCTTT.